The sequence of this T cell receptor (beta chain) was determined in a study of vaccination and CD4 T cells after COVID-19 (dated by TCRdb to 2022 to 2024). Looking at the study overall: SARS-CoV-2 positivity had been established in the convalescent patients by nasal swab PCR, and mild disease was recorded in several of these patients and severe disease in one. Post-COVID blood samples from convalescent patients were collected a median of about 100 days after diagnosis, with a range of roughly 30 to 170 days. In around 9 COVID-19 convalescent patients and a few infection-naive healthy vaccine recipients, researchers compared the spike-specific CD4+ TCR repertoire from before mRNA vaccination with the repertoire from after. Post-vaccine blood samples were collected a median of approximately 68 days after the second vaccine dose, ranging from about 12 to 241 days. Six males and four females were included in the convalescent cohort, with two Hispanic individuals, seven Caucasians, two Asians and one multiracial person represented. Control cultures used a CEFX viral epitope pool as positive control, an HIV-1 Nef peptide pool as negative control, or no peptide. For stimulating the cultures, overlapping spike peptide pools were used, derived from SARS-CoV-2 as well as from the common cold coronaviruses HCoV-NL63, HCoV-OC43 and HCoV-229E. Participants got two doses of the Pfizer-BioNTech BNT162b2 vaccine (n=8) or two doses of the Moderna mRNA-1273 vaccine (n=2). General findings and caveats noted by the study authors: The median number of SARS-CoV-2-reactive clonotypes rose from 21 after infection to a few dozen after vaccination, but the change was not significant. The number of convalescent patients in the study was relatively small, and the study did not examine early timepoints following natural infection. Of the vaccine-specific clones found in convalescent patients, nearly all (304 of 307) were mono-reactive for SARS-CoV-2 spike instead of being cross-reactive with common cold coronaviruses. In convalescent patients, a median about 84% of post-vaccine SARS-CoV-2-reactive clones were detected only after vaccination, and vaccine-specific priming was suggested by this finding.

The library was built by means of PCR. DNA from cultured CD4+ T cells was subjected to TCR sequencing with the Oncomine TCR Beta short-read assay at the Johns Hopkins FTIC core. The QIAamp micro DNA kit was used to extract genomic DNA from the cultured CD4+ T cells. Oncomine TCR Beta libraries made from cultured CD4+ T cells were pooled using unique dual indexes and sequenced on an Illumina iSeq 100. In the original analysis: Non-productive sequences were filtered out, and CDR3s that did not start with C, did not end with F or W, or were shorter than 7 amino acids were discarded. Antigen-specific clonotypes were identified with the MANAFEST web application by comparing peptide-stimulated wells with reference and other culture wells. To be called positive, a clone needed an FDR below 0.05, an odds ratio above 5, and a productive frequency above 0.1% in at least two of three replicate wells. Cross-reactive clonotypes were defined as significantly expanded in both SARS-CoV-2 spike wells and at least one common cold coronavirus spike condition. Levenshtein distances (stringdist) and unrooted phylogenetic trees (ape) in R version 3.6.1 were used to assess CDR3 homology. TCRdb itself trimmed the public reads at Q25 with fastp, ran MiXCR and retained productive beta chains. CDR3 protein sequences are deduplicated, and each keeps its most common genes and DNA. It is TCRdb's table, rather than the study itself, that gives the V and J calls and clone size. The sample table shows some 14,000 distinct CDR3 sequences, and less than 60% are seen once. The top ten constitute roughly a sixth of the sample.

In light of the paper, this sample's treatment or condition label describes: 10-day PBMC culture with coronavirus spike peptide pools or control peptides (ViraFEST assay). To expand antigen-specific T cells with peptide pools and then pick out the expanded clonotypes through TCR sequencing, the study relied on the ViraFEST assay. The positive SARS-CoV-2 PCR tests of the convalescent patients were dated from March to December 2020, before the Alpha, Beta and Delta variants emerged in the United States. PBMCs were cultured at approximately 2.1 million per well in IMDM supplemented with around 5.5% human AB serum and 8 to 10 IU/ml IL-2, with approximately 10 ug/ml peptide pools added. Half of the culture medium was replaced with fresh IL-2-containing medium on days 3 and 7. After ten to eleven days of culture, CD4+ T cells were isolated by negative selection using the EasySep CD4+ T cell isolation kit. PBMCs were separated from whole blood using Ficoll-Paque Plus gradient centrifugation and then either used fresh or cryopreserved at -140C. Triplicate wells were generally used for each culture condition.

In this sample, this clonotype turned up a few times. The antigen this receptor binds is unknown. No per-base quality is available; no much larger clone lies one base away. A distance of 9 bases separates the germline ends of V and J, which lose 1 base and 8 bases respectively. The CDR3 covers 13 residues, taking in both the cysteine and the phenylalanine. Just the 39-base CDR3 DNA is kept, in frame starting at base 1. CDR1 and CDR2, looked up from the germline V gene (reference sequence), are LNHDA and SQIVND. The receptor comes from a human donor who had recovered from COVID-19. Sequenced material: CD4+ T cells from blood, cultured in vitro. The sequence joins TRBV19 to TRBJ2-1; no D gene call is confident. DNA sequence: TGTGCCAGTAGTATAGGAGTCTGGGATGAGCAGTTCTTC. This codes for CASSIGVWDEQFF.